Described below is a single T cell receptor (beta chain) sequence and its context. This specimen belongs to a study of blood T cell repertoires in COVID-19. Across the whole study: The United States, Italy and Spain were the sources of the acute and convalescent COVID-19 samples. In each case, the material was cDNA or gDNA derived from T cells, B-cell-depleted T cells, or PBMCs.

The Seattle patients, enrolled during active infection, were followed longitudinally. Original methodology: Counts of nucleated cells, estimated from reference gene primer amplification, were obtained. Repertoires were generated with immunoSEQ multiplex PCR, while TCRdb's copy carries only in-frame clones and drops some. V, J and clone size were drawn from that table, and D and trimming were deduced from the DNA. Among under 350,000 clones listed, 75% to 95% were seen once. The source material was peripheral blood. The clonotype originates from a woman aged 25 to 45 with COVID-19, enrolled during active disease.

CDR3 nucleotides: TGTGCCAGCAGTTTGATACTAGCAAATAGGCCAGATACGCAGTATTTT. As protein: CASSLILANRPDTQYF. The chain is built from TRBV28 and TRBJ2-3; a weak D match, TRBD2 (6 bases). V dropped 3 bases and J dropped 4 bases, with 17 bases sitting between them. This CDR3 is 16 amino acids long. Germline CDR1 reads MDHEN; CDR2 reads SYDVKM.